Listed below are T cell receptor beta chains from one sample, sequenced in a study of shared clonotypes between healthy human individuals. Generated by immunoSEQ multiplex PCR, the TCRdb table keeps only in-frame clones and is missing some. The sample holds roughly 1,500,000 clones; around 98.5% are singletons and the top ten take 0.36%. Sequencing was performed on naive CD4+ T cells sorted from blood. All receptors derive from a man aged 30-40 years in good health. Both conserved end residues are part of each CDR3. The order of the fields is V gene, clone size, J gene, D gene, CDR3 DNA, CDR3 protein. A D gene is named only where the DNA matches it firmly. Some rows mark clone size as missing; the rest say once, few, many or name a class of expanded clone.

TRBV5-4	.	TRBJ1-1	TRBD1	TGTGCCAGCAGGTCTTTTGACAGGGAAATAACTGAAGCTTTCTTT	CASRSFDREITEAFF
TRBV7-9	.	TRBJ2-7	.	TGTGCCAGCAGCCTCCTCGACCCCTACGAGCAGTACTTC	CASSLLDPYEQYF
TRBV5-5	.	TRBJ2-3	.	TGTGCCAGCAGCTTACAGACCAGCACAGATACGCAGTATTTT	CASSLQTSTDTQYF
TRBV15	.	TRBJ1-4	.	TGTGCCGTCCCCCGGGACCTCACTAATGAAAAACTGTTTTTT	CAVPRDLTNEKLFF
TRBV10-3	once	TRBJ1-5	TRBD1	TGTGCCATCAGGGACAGGGGCAATCAGCCCCAGCATTTT	CAIRDRGNQPQHF
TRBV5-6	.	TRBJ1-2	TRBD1	TGTGCCAGCAGCCCAGCGCTTGGGGACAGCTATGGCTACACCTTC	CASSPALGDSYGYTF
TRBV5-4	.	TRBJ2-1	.	TGTGCCAGCAGCTTTGAATTAGCGGCCAATGAGCAGTTCTTC	CASSFELAANEQFF
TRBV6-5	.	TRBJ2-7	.	TGTGCCAGCAGTCGAACAGGAGACCGCTACGAGCAGTACTTC	CASSRTGDRYEQYF
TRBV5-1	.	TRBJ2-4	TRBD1	TGCGCCAGCAGCGAGGCGACAGGGGGCAACATTCAGTACTTC	CASSEATGGNIQYF
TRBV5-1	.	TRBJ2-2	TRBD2	TGCGCCAGCAGCTCGGGACTAGCGGGATACACCGGGGAGCTGTTTTTT	CASSSGLAGYTGELFF
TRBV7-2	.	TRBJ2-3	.	TGTGCCAGCAGCTTAGTTTCAACTAGCACAGATACGCAGTATTTT	CASSLVSTSTDTQYF
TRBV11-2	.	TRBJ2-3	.	TGTGCCAGCAGCTTATTCAGTGGGAGACCTAGCACAGATACGCAGTATTTT	CASSLFSGRPSTDTQYF
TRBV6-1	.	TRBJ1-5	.	TGTGCCAGCAGTGGGTCACACACCGATCAGCCCCAGCATTTT	CASSGSHTDQPQHF
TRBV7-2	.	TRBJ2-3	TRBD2	TGTGCCAGCAGCCGGGAAAGCGGGAGACCTCAGGGAGATACGCAGTATTTT	CASSRESGRPQGDTQYF
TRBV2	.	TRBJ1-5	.	TGTGCCAGCAGTGAAGACAGCCTCACCAATCAGCCCCAGCATTTT	CASSEDSLTNQPQHF
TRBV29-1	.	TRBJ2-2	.	TGCAGCGTTCGGACAGAGAACACCGGGGAGCTGTTTTTT	CSVRTENTGELFF
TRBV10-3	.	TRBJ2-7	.	TGTGCCATCAGTGAGAAGCACGAGCAGTACTTC	CAISEKHEQYF
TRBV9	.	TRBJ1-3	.	TGTGCCAGCAGTCGCCTGGGGTCTTTTGGGAACACCATATATTTT	CASSRLGSFGNTIYF
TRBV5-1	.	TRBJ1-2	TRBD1	TGCGCCAGCAGTTTCGGACTGGGGACAGCTTATGGCTACACCTTC	CASSFGLGTAYGYTF
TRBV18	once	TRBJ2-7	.	TGTGCCAGCTCCCCGAAGACTAGAAACTCCTACGAGCAGTACTTC	CASSPKTRNSYEQYF
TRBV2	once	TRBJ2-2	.	TGTGCCAGCAGGGCAGGGAACACCGGGGAGCTGTTTTTT	CASRAGNTGELFF
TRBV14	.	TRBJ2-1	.	TGTGCCAGCAGCGACGACTTCTATGAGCAGTTCTTC	CASSDDFYEQFF
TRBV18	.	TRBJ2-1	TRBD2	TGTGCCAGCTCACCACTAGAGGGACTAGCTATGGGGGAAAATTACAATGAGCAGTTCTTC	CASSPLEGLAMGENYNEQFF
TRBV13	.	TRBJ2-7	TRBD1	TGTGCCAGCAGCCACAGGGGGTCGATTGCCCCCTCCGGGCAGTACTTC	CASSHRGSIAPSGQYF
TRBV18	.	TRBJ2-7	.	TGTGCCAGCTCACCGGCAGGGGACGAGCAGTACTTC	CASSPAGDEQYF
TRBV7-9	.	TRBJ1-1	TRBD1	TGTGCCAGCTCCGCTCGCGGAGACAGGGGGCTTGTTCAGGCAGCTTTCTTT	CASSARGDRGLVQAAFF
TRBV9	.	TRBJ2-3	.	TGTGCCAGCAGCACCGGTTTGGATACGCAGTATTTT	CASSTGLDTQYF
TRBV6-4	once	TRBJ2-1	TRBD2	TGTGCCAGCAGTCCGACTAGCGGGACCAATGAGCAGTTCTTC	CASSPTSGTNEQFF
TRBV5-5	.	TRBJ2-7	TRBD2	TGTGCCAGCAGCCTAGGGCGGGGGTTCTACGAGCAGTACTTC	CASSLGRGFYEQYF
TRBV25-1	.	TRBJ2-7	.	TGTGCCAGCAGTACAAGCGGTTTACCCTACGAGCAGTACTTC	CASSTSGLPYEQYF
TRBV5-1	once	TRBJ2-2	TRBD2	TGCGCCAGCAGCAAACTAGCGGGAGGCTCGAACACCGGGGAGCTGTTTTTT	CASSKLAGGSNTGELFF
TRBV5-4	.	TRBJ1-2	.	TGTGCCAGCAGCTTCTCCGCCGGGGGCTACACCTTC	CASSFSAGGYTF
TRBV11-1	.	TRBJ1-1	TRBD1	TGTGCCAGCAGTTTAACGGACAGGGGCACTGAAGCTTTCTTT	CASSLTDRGTEAFF
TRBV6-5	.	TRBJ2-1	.	TGTGCCAGCAGTTACTCGGGCGGGACCACCTACAATGAGCAGTTCTTC	CASSYSGGTTYNEQFF